This T cell receptor beta chain was recovered during a study of CD8+ T cells in alopecia areata. Extraction and reverse transcription of RNA yielded cDNA as the sequencing template. Profiling relied on immunoSEQ multiplex PCR, and the TCRdb table lists in-frame clones only, not all of them. The sample lists around 190,000 clones; roughly 56% were seen once. V was shortened by 6 bases and J by 0 bases, with 8 bases between the two germline ends. The CDR3 covers 13 residues. Germline V gene data show CDR1 as SQVTM and CDR2 as ANQGSEA. The sequence derives from a human donor in good health. The specimen sequenced was CD8+ T cells sorted from blood. This chain joins TRBV29-1 and TRBJ1-4, with D uncertain. This CDR3 is CSVYGTTNEKLFF. The CDR3 DNA reads TGCAGCGTCTACGGAACAACTAATGAAAAACTGTTTTTT. The whole variable domain, remainder taken from reference TRBV29-1 and TRBJ1-4, is SAVISQKPSRDICQRGTSLTIQCQVDSQVTMMFWYRQQPGQSLTLIATANQGSEATYESGFVIDKFPISRPNLTFSTLTVSNMSPEDSSIYLCSVYGTTNEKLFFGSGTQLSVL.